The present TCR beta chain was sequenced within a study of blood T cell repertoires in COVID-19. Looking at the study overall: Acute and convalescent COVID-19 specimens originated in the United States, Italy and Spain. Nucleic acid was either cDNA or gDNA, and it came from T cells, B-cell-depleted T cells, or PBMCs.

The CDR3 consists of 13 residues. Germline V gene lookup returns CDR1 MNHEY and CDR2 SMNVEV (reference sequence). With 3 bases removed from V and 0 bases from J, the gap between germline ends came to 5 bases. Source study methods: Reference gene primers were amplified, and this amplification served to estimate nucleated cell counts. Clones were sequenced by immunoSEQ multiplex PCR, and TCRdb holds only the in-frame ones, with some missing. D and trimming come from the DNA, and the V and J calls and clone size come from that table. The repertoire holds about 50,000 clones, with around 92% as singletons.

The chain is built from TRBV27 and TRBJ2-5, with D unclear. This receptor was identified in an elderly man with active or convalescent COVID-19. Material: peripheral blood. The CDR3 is CASSFSYQETQYF. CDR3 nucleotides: TGTGCCAGCAGTTTCTCGTACCAAGAGACCCAGTACTTC.